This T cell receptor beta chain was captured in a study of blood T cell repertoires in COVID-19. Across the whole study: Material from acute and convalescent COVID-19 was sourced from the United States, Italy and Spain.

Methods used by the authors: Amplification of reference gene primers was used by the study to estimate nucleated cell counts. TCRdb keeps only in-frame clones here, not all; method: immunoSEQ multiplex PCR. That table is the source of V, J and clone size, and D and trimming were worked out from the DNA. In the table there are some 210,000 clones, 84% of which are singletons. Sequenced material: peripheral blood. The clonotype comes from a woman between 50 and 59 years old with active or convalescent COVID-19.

The chain's CDR3 is CASRGPPDEQYV. The DNA for the CDR3 is TGCGCCAGCCGCGGGCCCCCCGACGAGCAGTACGTC. The rearrangement links TRBV23-1 to TRBJ2-7; perhaps TRBD2 as D (5 bases). TRBV23-1 has ORF status, its function being uncertain. Trimming cost V 8 bases and J 5 bases, with 13 bases left between them. This CDR3 has 12 amino acids.